A single sample is the source of the 15 T cell receptor beta chains below, sequenced in a study of regulatory T cells in long-lasting Graves disease. Construction of the TCR beta libraries employed iRepertoire HTBI primers in conjunction with Arm-PCR of CDR3 regions. TCRdb reprocessed the multiplex PCR reads with MiXCR, giving one entry per CDR3 protein. The table lists roughly 400,000 distinct CDR3 sequences, less than 25% of them singletons. Time point: persistent/refractory GD, antithyroid drugs over 5 years with positive TRAb. Construction of the TCR library relied on RNA isolated from PBMCs. The sample in question was peripheral blood mononuclear cells (PBMCs), obtained when the disease was refractory, from a patient treated with antithyroid drugs. Receptors were obtained from a female donor with Graves disease.

The rearrangement uses TRBV11-2 and TRBJ1-3; D might be TRBD1 (6 bases). V was shortened by 5 bases and J by 0 bases, with 14 bases between the two germline ends. The CDR3 consists of 16 residues. CDR1 and CDR2 from the germline V gene are SGHAT and FQNNGV. The CDR3 is CASSHQGKISGNTIYF. The CDR3 region has the DNA TGTGCCAGCAGCCATCAGGGGAAAATCTCTGGAAACACCATATATTTT.

This clonotype was found a few times. The chain links TRBV5-4 to TRBJ2-2, with D unclear. Germline CDR1 and CDR2: SGHNT and YYREEE (reference sequence). The CDR3 spans 16 residues. Trimming took off 0 bases at V and 1 base at J, with 10 bases between the two ends. The CDR3 region is CASSLGAQMNTGELFF. In DNA, the CDR3 is TGTGCCAGCAGCTTGGGGGCCCAAATGAACACCGGGGAGCTGTTTTTT.

In its sample, this clonotype was seen many times. This sequence joins TRBV29-1 and TRBJ2-5, with 7 bases aligning to TRBD2. V was pared by 7 bases and J by 4 bases, with 6 bases of the junction left unmatched. The germline V gene encodes CDR1 SQVTM and CDR2 ANQGSEA. The CDR3 runs to 12 residues. CDR3 sequence: CSALIAGETQYF. Here the CDR3 DNA reads TGCAGCGCTCTGATAGCGGGAGAGACCCAGTACTTC.

The chain recombines TRBV12-3 or TRBV12-4 with TRBJ2-1; no reliable D call. The CDR3 sequence is 11 residues long. V was shortened by 2 bases and J by 10 bases, with 6 bases between the two germline ends. The chain's CDR3 is CASSLSSEQFF. The CDR3 nucleotides are TGTGCCAGCAGTTTATCTTCCGAGCAGTTCTTC.

The V call is TRBV4-1, the J call TRBJ1-3; D is unresolved. This CDR3 is built from 15 residues. The V end was cut by 0 bases, the J end by 0 bases, with 6 bases between. In germline, CDR1 is MGHRA, CDR2 YSYEKL. The CDR3 region has the DNA TGCGCCAGCAGCCAAGATCGGCTCTCTGGAAACACCATATATTTT. It yields the protein CASSQDRLSGNTIYF.

The rearrangement links TRBV24-1 to TRBJ2-3; 8 bases are shared with TRBD1. Germline V lookup: CDR1 KGHDR, CDR2 SFDVKD. CDR3 length: 15 amino acids. V lost 4 bases and J lost 3; bases outside the gene matches: 5. The DNA for the CDR3 is TGTGCCACCAGTGACCGACAGGGGTGGACAGATACGCAGTATTTT. Translated, it gives CATSDRQGWTDTQYF.

This clonotype was observed a few times. J is TRBJ1-2 and V is TRBV27; D not resolved. This CDR3 has 13 amino acids. Germline CDR1 is MNHEY and CDR2 is SMNVEV (reference sequence). Trimming took 3 bases from V and 6 from J, leaving 11 bases between them. The CDR3 DNA reads TGTGCCAGCAGTTTGAGGTCTACGAATGGCTACACCTTC. Translation: CASSLRSTNGYTF.

In this sample, this clonotype turned up a few times. This chain uses TRBV12-3 or TRBV12-4 with TRBJ2-6; either TRBD1 or TRBD2 may fit D (5 bases each). V was clipped by 5 bases and J by 2 bases, with 10 bases between them. The CDR3 length is 15 residues. CDR3 sequence reads: CASSARGAGANVLTF. In DNA form, the CDR3 reads TGTGCCAGCAGTGCCCGGGGCGCTGGGGCCAACGTCCTGACTTTC.

This clonotype was recorded many times. The chain links TRBV28 to TRBJ1-5, with no clear D. The V and J ends lost 5 bases and 6 bases respectively, with 14 bases between them. Germline CDR1 MDHEN, CDR2 SYDVKM. The CDR3 has 14 amino acids. Here the CDR3 DNA reads TGTGCCAGCAGTCCCCCAAATTCTCTTCAGCCCCAGCATTTT. This sequence encodes CASSPPNSLQPQHF. Based on the CDR3 plus reference TRBV28 and TRBJ1-5, the full variable domain is DVKVTQSSRYLVKRTGEKVFLECVQDMDHENMFWYRQDPGLGLRLIYFSYDVKMKEKGDIPEGYSVSREKKERFSLILESASTNQTSMYLCASSPPNSLQPQHFGDGTRLSIL.

J is TRBJ2-1 and V is TRBV11-1, with a tentative D call TRBD2 (6 bases). Per germline, CDR1 SGHAT and CDR2 FQDESV (reference sequence). The V and J ends lost 3 bases and 8 bases respectively, with 11 bases between them. The CDR3 runs to 13 residues. The CDR3 sequence: CASSFGGGDEQFF. The CDR3 nucleotides read TGTGCCAGCAGCTTCGGAGGAGGGGATGAGCAGTTCTTC.

This clonotype was recorded many times. The gene calls are TRBV28 and TRBJ1-1; TRBD1 matches at 8 bases. V lost 4 bases and J lost 10; bases outside the gene matches: 8. Per the germline V gene, CDR1 is MDHEN and CDR2 is SYDVKM. The CDR3 sequence is 13 residues long. CDR3 in DNA: TGTGCCAGCAGTTCAGGACAGGGAGATTCAGCTTTCTTT. Amino acids: CASSSGQGDSAFF.

This sequence joins TRBV27 and TRBJ1-4; D uncertain. The length of the CDR3 is 14 residues. Germline lookup yields CDR1 MNHEY and CDR2 SMNVEV (reference sequence). Trimming shortened V by 5 bases and J by 3 bases, and 10 bases separated the two germline ends. The CDR3 region is CASSKNGPNEKLFF. CDR3 sequence (DNA): TGTGCCAGCAGTAAAAACGGGCCTAATGAAAAACTGTTTTTT.

This clonotype has only a few counts. The V call is TRBV10-3, the J call TRBJ2-7, with TRBD2 identical over 12 bases. Germline-derived CDR1 and CDR2 are ENHRY and SYGVKD. With V trimmed by 9 bases and J by 5 bases, 5 bases remained unmatched. CDR3 length equals 13 residues. Here the CDR3 reads CAIGLAGFDEQYF. CDR3 sequence (DNA): TGTGCCATTGGACTAGCGGGATTTGACGAGCAGTACTTC.

This clonotype was counted between two and nine times. J is TRBJ2-6 and V is TRBV6-5; D perhaps matches TRBD1 (5 bases). The CDR3 totals 15 residues. Germline values: CDR1 MNHEY, CDR2 SVGAGI. Deletions cut 4 bases from V and 3 bases from J, with 10 bases between. The CDR3 loop reads CASSFKGLGANVLTF. The CDR3 DNA is TGTGCCAGCAGTTTTAAGGGGCTTGGGGCCAACGTCCTGACTTTC.

This sequence joins TRBV5-1 and TRBJ2-5; 12 positions agree with TRBD2. CDR1 and CDR2 (germline): SGHRS, YFSETQ. The trim removed 4 bases at V and 5 bases at J, leaving 6 bases unmatched. The CDR3 has 15 residues. The CDR3 here is CASSEGLAGYETQYF. For the CDR3, the DNA is TGCGCCAGCAGCGAGGGACTAGCGGGCTACGAGACCCAGTACTTC.